Shown below are 28 T cell receptor beta chains from a single sample sequenced in a study of response to subunit inactivated influenza vaccine. MiXCR, applied by TCRdb to the RT-PCR reads, yields one record per CDR3 protein. The data hold approximately 520,000 distinct CDR3 sequences, with approximately 17% observed a single time. The starting material was CD4+ T cells sorted from PBMCs, obtained about 23 months after vaccination. Receptors originate from a man in his fifties or sixties who received an inactivated influenza vaccine.

The rearrangement links TRBV20-1 to TRBJ2-7; D not resolved. V lost 3 bases and J lost 4, with 7 bases in between. Per germline, CDR1 DFQATT and CDR2 SNEGSKA (reference sequence). This CDR3 has 11 amino acids. CDR3 sequence: CSASGPYEQYF. The CDR3 DNA reads as TGCAGTGCTAGCGGGCCGTACGAGCAGTACTTC.

This clonotype was picked up many times. The chain combines TRBV5-1 with TRBJ1-6; possibly TRBD1 for D (6 bases). CDR3 size: 16 residues. V dropped 4 bases and J dropped 8 bases, with 19 bases sitting between them. The V gene's germline CDR1 is SGHRS and CDR2 YFSETQ. DNA for the CDR3: TGCGCCAGCAGCGCGTCACAGGGTAGTTATGATTCACCCCTCCACTTT. It specifies CASSASQGSYDSPLHF.

This clonotype was counted between two and nine times. The chain recombines TRBV7-2 with TRBJ1-4; possible D gene TRBD1, 5 bases. The germline V and J ends were trimmed by 1 base and 5 bases, with 11 bases remaining between them. Germline V gene lookup returns CDR1 SGHTA and CDR2 FQGNSA. The CDR3 length is 15 residues. The CDR3 coding sequence is TGTGCCAGCAGCTTAGTGGGGGGGGACAATGAAAAACTGTTTTTT. Its protein product is CASSLVGGDNEKLFF.

The chain recombines TRBV20-1 with TRBJ2-7; 7 bases are a match to TRBD1. Germline CDR1 is DFQATT and CDR2 is SNEGSKA (reference sequence). The CDR3 contains 14 residues. With V trimmed by 5 bases and J by 2 bases, 9 bases remained unmatched. For the CDR3, the DNA is TGCAGTGCTGTTACCGGGACAGAAGCCTACGAGCAGTACTTC. This translates into CSAVTGTEAYEQYF.

Comments on this clonotype: Germline is not matched at one junction end, which may reflect a read error. The J gene is TRBJ2-2, the V gene TRBV29-1; tentative D call: TRBD1 (5 bases). The CDR3 loop spans 16 amino acids. The germline gives CDR1 SQVTM, CDR2 ANQGSEA. DNA for the CDR3: TGCTGCGTTGCCCGAGACAGCCAACTGAACACCGGGGAGCTGTTTTTT. Translating it yields CCVARDSQLNTGELFF.

This clonotype was observed at least ten times. The chain is built from TRBV12-3 or TRBV12-4 and TRBJ2-3; D call uncertain. V was trimmed by 1 base and J by 9 bases, leaving 11 bases between them. CDR3 length: 13 residues. The CDR3 sequence: CASSLDGLGTQYF. The CDR3 region has the DNA TGTGCCAGCAGTTTAGACGGTTTGGGGACGCAGTATTTT.

J is TRBJ2-3 and V is TRBV12-3 or TRBV12-4; perhaps TRBD1 as D (5 bases). The CDR3 length is 13 residues. V lost 5 bases and J lost 5, with 11 bases in between. The CDR3 loop reads CASSTGPKDTQYF. The CDR3 DNA is TGTGCCAGCAGTACAGGACCGAAAGATACGCAGTATTTT.

V usage is TRBV12-3 or TRBV12-4 and J usage is TRBJ1-4; no reliable D call. This CDR3 comprises 17 residues. Trimming took 6 bases from V and 3 from J, leaving 20 bases between them. CDR3 residues: CASSLQRGGMANEKLFF. In DNA, the CDR3 is TGTGCCAGCAGCCTACAACGAGGAGGCATGGCTAATGAAAAACTGTTTTTT.

The genes are TRBV7-7 and TRBJ2-3; 12 bases align to TRBD2. Germline lookup yields CDR1 SSHAT and CDR2 FNYEAQ (reference sequence). V shed 5 bases, J shed 9 bases, and the junction held 9 bases outside the gene matches. The CDR3 loop spans 15 amino acids. The CDR3 nucleotides read TGTGCCAGCAGCCAGACTAGCGGGAGTATCGGGACGCAGTATTTT. It specifies CASSQTSGSIGTQYF.

The gene calls are TRBV20-1 and TRBJ2-3; 9 nucleotides line up with TRBD2. CDR3 length: 14 amino acids. Germline V CDR1 and CDR2: DFQATT, SNEGSKA (reference sequence). Trimming cost V 4 bases and J 2 bases; bases outside gene matches: 4. In nucleotides, the CDR3 is TGCAGTGCTAAGACTAGCGGTTACACAGATACGCAGTATTTT. Encoded protein: CSAKTSGYTDTQYF.

The chain uses TRBV29-1 and TRBJ2-3; no clear D. Germline-derived CDR1 and CDR2 are SQVTM and ANQGSEA. The V end lost 6 bases, the J end lost 4 bases, and 14 bases lay between the germline ends. The CDR3 is made up of 13 amino acids. This CDR3 reads CSVPKRSSDTQYF. CDR3 coding DNA: TGCAGCGTGCCCAAAAGAAGTTCAGATACGCAGTATTTT.

V is TRBV25-1 and J is TRBJ2-4; D is possibly TRBD2 (5 bases). The germline V gene encodes CDR1 MGHDK and CDR2 SYGVNS. Trimming stripped 1 base from V and 2 bases from J, with 9 bases between. This CDR3 region has 15 residues. This CDR3 is CASSESRESKNIQYF. In nucleotides, the CDR3 is TGTGCCAGCAGTGAATCAAGGGAGTCCAAAAACATTCAGTACTTC.

V is TRBV30 and J is TRBJ1-2; tentative D call: TRBD1 (6 bases). This CDR3 region has 12 residues. Trimming cost V 4 bases and J 8 bases, with 14 bases left between them. CDR1 is GTSNPN and CDR2 is SVGIG in the germline V gene (reference sequence). This CDR3 reads CAWTAGEWGYTF. CDR3 DNA sequence: TGTGCCTGGACGGCAGGGGAGTGGGGCTACACCTTC.

V gene TRBV3-1 combines with J gene TRBJ1-3; D call uncertain. V dropped 3 bases and J dropped 4 bases, with 16 bases sitting between them. Germline CDR1 is LGHDT and CDR2 is YNNKEL (reference sequence). The CDR3 length is 16 residues. The CDR3 loop is CASSHSRRVRGNTIYF. The CDR3 coding sequence is TGTGCCAGCAGCCATAGCAGGAGGGTTCGAGGAAACACCATATATTTT.

This clonotype has a handful of counts. This chain connects TRBV6-5 to TRBJ1-6; TRBD1 agrees at 8 bases. The CDR3 totals 15 residues. The ends lost 0 bases at V and 13 bases at J; junction bases unmatched: 8. Germline-derived CDR1 and CDR2 are MNHEY and SVGAGI. The CDR3 DNA reads TGTGCCAGCAGTTACTCGGAGCAGGGGGCGAGGCCCCTCCACTTT. It is translated as CASSYSEQGARPLHF.

This sequence joins TRBV29-1 and TRBJ2-4; possible D gene TRBD1, 6 bases. This CDR3 is 15 amino acids long. Trimming cost V 6 bases and J 8 bases, with 23 bases left between them. Germline V gene data show CDR1 as SQVTM and CDR2 as ANQGSEA. As DNA, the CDR3 is TGCAGCGTGACCCAGGGGACCGCCAAAGGAGACATTCAGTACTTC. It specifies CSVTQGTAKGDIQYF.

The gene calls are TRBV7-2 and TRBJ2-7, with D possibly being TRBD1 or TRBD2 (5 bases each). Between the trimmed V and J ends, which lost 4 bases and 3 bases, there was a span of 13 bases. Germline loops: CDR1 SGHTA, CDR2 FQGNSA. The length of the CDR3 is 14 residues. The CDR3 here is CASSSGTAIYEQYF. For the CDR3, the DNA is TGTGCCAGCAGCTCCGGGACGGCCATCTACGAGCAGTACTTC.

This clonotype appeared a few times. The chain recombines TRBV12-3 or TRBV12-4 with TRBJ2-3; D is ambiguous. V was cut by 6 bases and J by 9 bases, with 10 bases left in between. This CDR3 has 11 amino acids. The CDR3 sequence is CASSDRGTQYF. The DNA for the CDR3 is TGTGCCAGCAGCGACCGTGGGACGCAGTATTTT.

This clonotype occurred many times. The chain joins TRBV6-2 or TRBV6-3 to TRBJ2-1; a weak D match, TRBD2 (6 bases). CDR1 and CDR2 from the germline V gene are MNHEY and SVGEGT. Trimming pared 3 bases from V and 6 bases from J, leaving 12 bases between. This CDR3 region has 14 residues. The CDR3 DNA is TGTGCCAGCAGTTATGGGGCGGGACTCAATGAGCAGTTCTTC. Its protein is CASSYGAGLNEQFF.

This clonotype showed up many times. The chain has TRBV5-1 and TRBJ2-3, with D possibly TRBD2 on 5 matching bases. V lost 0 bases to trimming and J lost 5 bases, with 16 bases between them. From germline, CDR1 is SGHRS and CDR2 YFSETQ. The CDR3 length is 16 residues. CDR3 protein: CASSLVLAEGLDTQYF. CDR3 DNA: TGCGCCAGCAGCTTGGTGCTAGCAGAAGGGTTAGATACGCAGTATTTT.

The table lists this clonotype with a few counts. The chain employs TRBV18 and TRBJ2-7, with TRBD1 as a possible D gene (6 bases). The CDR3 is 14 residues long. Trimming stripped 4 bases from V and 6 bases from J, with 16 bases between. Germline assignment: CDR1 KGHSH and CDR2 LQKENI. The CDR3 coding sequence is TGTGCCAGCTCACACCTTGGGGACACATCCGAGCAGTACTTC. Its translation is CASSHLGDTSEQYF.

This clonotype was seen only a few times. This rearrangement joins TRBV27 to TRBJ2-2; 12 bases are shared with TRBD2. Germline-derived CDR1 and CDR2 are MNHEY and SMNVEV (reference sequence). This CDR3 comprises 15 residues. V lost 2 bases and J lost 6; bases outside the gene matches: 1. CDR3 protein: CASSLASGRAGELFF. The CDR3 region has the DNA TGTGCCAGCAGTTTAGCTAGCGGGAGGGCCGGGGAGCTGTTTTTT.

This clonotype was observed a few times. V and J are TRBV5-1 and TRBJ1-2; the D is unclear. V was trimmed by 2 bases and J by 4 bases, leaving 12 bases between them. The CDR3 runs to 14 residues. Germline CDR1 and CDR2: SGHRS and YFSETQ. CDR3 residues: CASSFGREGYGYTF. The CDR3 coding sequence is TGCGCCAGCAGCTTCGGAAGGGAGGGCTATGGCTACACCTTC.

The CDR3 nucleotides are TGCGCCAGCAGCCAAGGCCAGGGACGATCCATAGATAGCGGAAACACCATATATTTT. This sequence encodes CASSQGQGRSIDSGNTIYF. The rearrangement links TRBV4-1 to TRBJ1-3, with a possible D match to TRBD1 (5 bases). The germline V gene encodes CDR1 MGHRA and CDR2 YSYEKL. The CDR3 extends over 19 amino acids. V was shortened by 1 base and J by 4 bases, with 23 bases between the two germline ends.

This sequence joins TRBV2 and TRBJ2-1; maybe TRBD2 (6 bases). V gave up 7 bases and J gave up 8 bases, with 15 bases separating them. The CDR3 consists of 13 residues. Germline-derived CDR1 and CDR2 are SNHLY and FYNNEI. The CDR3 DNA sequence: TGTGCCAGCACAAGAGGGTGGGGGGATGAGCAGTTCTTC. Translation: CASTRGWGDEQFF.

V usage is TRBV7-8 and J usage is TRBJ1-2; TRBD1 agrees at 9 bases. The V and J ends lost 2 bases and 3 bases, in that order; junction bases with no gene match: 10. There are 17 residues in the CDR3. Germline V gene lookup returns CDR1 SGHVS and CDR2 FQNEAQ. CDR3: CASSLTITGGAYYGYTF. The DNA for the CDR3 is TGTGCCAGCAGCTTAACCATAACAGGGGGCGCTTACTATGGCTACACCTTC.

This CDR3 reads CASSFRASPSSYNEQFF. CDR3 in DNA: TGTGCCAGCAGTTTTCGAGCTAGCCCGAGCTCCTACAATGAGCAGTTCTTC. This sequence joins TRBV27 and TRBJ2-1; possibly TRBD2 for D (5 bases). V was cut by 3 bases and J by 0 bases, with 15 bases left in between. Germline V gives CDR1 MNHEY, CDR2 SMNVEV (reference sequence). This CDR3 is 17 amino acids long.

This clonotype was seen a handful of times. The chain uses TRBV12-3 or TRBV12-4 and TRBJ2-3; D call uncertain. Between the trimmed V and J ends, which lost 8 bases and 3 bases, there was a span of 6 bases. This CDR3 spans 11 amino acids. The CDR3 DNA follows: TGTGCCAGCCAAAGAACAGATACGCAGTATTTT. This translates into CASQRTDTQYF.